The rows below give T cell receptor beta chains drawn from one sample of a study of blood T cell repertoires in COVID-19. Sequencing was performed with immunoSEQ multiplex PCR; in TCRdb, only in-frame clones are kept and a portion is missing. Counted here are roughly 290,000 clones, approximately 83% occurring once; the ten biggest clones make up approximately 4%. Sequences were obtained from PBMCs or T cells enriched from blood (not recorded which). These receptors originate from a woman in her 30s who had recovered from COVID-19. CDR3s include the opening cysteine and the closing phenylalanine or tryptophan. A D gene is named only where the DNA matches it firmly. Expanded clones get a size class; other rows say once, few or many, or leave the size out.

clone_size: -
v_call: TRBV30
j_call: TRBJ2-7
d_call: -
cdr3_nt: TGTGCCTGGAATGGACGGAGGCGTTACGAGCAGTACTTC
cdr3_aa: CAWNGRRRYEQYF

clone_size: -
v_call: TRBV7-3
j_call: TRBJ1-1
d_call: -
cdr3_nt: TGTGCCAGCAGCTTATCCACTAACAGGGTGGGCACTGAAGCTTTCTTT
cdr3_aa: CASSLSTNRVGTEAFF

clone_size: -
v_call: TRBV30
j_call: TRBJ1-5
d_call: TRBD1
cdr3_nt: TGTGCCTGGAGTGTAGGACAGGTCCGGCAGCCCCAGCATTTT
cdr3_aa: CAWSVGQVRQPQHF

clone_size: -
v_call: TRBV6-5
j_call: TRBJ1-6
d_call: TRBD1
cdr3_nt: TGTGCCAGCAGTTACTCCGCAGGGGGGTCACCCCTCCACTTT
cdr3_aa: CASSYSAGGSPLHF

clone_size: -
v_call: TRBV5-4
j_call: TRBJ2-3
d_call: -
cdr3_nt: TGTGCCAGCAGCTTGGCCAGGGCTAGCACAGATACGCAGTATTTT
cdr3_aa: CASSLARASTDTQYF

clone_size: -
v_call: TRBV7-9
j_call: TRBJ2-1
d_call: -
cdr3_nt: TGTGCCAGCAGTTCGTCCTCTCAGGGAGGAGAGAACTACAATGAGCAGTTCTTC
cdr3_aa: CASSSSSQGGENYNEQFF

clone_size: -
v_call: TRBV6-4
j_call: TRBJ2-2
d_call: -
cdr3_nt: TGTGCCAGCAGTGACTCGACAACCGGGGAGCTGTTTTTT
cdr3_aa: CASSDSTTGELFF

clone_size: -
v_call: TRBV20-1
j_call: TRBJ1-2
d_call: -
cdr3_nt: TGCAGTGCTAGTGGAGGGTCAATAGGCTACACCTTC
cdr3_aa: CSASGGSIGYTF

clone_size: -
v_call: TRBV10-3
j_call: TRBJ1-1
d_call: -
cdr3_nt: TGTGCCATCAGTGAACGGGTCGGGTGGAACACTGAAGCTTTCTTT
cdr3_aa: CAISERVGWNTEAFF

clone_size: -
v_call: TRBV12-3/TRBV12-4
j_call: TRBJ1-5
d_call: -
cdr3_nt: TGTGCCAGCAGTCCTCAGGGTTTTCAGCCCCAGCATTTT
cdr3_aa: CASSPQGFQPQHF

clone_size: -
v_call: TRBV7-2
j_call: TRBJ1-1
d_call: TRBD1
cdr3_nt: TGTGCCAGCAGCGTTCAGGGGGCGCTTTCTGAAGCTTTCTTT
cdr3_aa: CASSVQGALSEAFF

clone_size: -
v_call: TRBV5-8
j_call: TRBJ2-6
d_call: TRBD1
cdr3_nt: TGTGCCAGCAACAAGGACAGGGGGCCTGGGGCCAACGTCCTGACTTTC
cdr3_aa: CASNKDRGPGANVLTF

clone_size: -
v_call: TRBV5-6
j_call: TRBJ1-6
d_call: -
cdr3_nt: TGTGCCAGCAGCTCTCAACTAGGATCACCCCTCCACTTT
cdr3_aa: CASSSQLGSPLHF

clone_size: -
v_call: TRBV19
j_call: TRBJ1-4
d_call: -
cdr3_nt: TGTGCCAGTAGTTCGCGGGGCCGGGTTGAAAAACTGTTTTTT
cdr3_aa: CASSSRGRVEKLFF

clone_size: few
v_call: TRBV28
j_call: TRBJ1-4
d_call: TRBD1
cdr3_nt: TGTGCCAGCAGTGTTCCGGGACAGGGGAGTGAAAAACTGTTTTTT
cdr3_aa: CASSVPGQGSEKLFF

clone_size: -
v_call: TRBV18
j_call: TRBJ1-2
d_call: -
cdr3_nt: TGTGCCAGCTCACCATTCGTCTATGGCTACACCTTC
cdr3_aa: CASSPFVYGYTF

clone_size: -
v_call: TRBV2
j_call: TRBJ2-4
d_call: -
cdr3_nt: TGTGCCAGCAGTGACCCAAAAAACATTCAGTACTTC
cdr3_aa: CASSDPKNIQYF

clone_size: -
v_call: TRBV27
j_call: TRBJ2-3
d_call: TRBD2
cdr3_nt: TGTGCCAGCAGTTCCTCTAGCGGACACACTAGCACAGATACGCAGTATTTT
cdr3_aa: CASSSSSGHTSTDTQYF

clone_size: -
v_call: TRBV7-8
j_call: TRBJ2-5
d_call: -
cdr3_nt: TGTGCCAGCAGCGAAAAGAGAGAGACCCAGTACTTC
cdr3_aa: CASSEKRETQYF

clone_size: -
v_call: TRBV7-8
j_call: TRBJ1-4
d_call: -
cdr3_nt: TGTGCCAGCAGCTCCGATCAGGGACTCGCGGCTAATGAAAAACTGTTTTTT
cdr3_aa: CASSSDQGLAANEKLFF

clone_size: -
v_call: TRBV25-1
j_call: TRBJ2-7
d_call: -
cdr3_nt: TGTGCCAGCAGTGTCGGGTCCTACGAGCAGTACTTC
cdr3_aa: CASSVGSYEQYF

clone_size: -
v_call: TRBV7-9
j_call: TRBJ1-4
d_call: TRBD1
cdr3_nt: TGTGCCAGCAGCCTTCAGGGGGTTGAGGGTGAAAAACTGTTTTTT
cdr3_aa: CASSLQGVEGEKLFF

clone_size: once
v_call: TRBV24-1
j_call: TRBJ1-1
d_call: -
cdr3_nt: TGTGCCACCAGTGACGGGGATACTGAAGCTTTCTTT
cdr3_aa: CATSDGDTEAFF

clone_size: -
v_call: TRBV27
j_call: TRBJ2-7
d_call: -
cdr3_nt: TGTGCCAGCAGTTCCCGACAGTTACCTAACTACGAGCAGTACTTC
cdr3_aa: CASSSRQLPNYEQYF

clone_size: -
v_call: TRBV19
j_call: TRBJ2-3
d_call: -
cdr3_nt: TGTGCCAGTCGGGGGGCAACAGATACGCAGTATTTT
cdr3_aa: CASRGATDTQYF

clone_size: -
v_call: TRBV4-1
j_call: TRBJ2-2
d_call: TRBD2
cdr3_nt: TGCGCCAGCAGCCAACCGTTTAGCGGGAGGGGCACCGGGGAGCTGTTTTTT
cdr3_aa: CASSQPFSGRGTGELFF

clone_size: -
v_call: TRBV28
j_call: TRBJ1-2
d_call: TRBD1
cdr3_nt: TGTGCCAGCAGTCTACAGCGACAGGGGTCTAGTGGCTACACCTTC
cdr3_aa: CASSLQRQGSSGYTF

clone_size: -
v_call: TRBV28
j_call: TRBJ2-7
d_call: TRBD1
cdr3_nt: TGTGCCAGCAGCTGGGACAGGCCTTACGAGCAGTACTTC
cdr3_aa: CASSWDRPYEQYF

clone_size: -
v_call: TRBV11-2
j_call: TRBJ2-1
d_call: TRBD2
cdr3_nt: TGTGCCAGCAGTCGCACGGGGCGGGAGTTGATCGATGAGCAGTTCTTC
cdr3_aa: CASSRTGRELIDEQFF

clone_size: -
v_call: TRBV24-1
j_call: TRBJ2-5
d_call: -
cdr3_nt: TGTGCCACCAGTGATTCTAGAGATGGCGGTTTCGACGGGTCCTTATCCCAGTACTTC
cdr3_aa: CATSDSRDGGFDGSLSQYF

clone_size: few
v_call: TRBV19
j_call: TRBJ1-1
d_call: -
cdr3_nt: TGTGCCAGTAGTATGGGGGGAAGATACACTGAAGCTTTCTTT
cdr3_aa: CASSMGGRYTEAFF